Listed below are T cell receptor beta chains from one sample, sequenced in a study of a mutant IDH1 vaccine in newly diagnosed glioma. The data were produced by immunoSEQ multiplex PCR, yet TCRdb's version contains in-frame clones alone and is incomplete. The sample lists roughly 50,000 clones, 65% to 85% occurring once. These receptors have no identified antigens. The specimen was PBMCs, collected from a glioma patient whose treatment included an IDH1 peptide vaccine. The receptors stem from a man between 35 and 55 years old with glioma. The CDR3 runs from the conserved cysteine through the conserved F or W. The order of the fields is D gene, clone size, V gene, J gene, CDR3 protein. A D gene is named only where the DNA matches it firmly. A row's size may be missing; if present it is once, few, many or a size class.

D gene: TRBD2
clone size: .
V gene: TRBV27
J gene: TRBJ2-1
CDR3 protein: CASRAPGRGGLNEQFF

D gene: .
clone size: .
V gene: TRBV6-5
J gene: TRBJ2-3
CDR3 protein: CASSYSYRVTDTQYF

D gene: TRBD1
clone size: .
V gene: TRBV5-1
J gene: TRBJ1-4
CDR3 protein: CASSLGQGGEKLFF

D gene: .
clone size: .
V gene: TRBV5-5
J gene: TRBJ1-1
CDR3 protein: CASSDPGNPVGEAFF

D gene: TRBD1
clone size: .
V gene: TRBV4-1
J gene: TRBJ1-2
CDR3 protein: CASSRIRGQGATDNYGYTF

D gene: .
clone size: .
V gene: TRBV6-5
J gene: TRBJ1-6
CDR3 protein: CASSGGWVGSPLHF

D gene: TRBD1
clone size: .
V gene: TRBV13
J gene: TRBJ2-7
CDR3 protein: CASSLDYRGFHEQYF

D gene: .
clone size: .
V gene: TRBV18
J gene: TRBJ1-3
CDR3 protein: CASSPGTQGRGNTIYF

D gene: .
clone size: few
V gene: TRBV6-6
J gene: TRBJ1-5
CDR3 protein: CASSYSSNQPQHF

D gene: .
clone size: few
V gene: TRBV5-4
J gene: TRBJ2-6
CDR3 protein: CASSSLQGAGANVLTF

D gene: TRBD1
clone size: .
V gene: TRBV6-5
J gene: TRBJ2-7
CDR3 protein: CASSPRDRVYEQYF

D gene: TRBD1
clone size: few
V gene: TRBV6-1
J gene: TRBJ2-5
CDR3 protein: CASSELMGQGAETQYF

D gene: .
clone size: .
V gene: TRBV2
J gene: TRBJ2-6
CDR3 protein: CASSESGANVLTF

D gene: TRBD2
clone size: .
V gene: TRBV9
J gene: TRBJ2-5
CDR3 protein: CASTIGGGAAETQYF

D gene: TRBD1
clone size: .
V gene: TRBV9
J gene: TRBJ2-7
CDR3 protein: CASSPSQGVGYEQYF

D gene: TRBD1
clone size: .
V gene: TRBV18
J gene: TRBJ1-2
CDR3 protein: CASSPPQGGSVYGYTF

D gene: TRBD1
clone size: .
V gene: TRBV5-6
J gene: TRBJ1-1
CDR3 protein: CASSLGQGLTEAFF

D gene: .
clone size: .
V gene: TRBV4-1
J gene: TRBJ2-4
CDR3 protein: CASSQVGRLPLAKNIQYF

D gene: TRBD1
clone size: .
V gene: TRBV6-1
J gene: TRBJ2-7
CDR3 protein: CASSNIGQGYEQYF

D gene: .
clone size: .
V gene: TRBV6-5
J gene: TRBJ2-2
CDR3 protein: CATTDWGAGELFF

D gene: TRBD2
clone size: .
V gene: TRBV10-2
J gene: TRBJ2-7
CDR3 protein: CASKGSSGASYEQYF

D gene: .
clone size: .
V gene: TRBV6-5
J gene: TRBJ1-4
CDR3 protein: CATTGGAREKLFF

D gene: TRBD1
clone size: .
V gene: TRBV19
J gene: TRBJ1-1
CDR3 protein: CASSMRYFTPGTGIMNTEAFF

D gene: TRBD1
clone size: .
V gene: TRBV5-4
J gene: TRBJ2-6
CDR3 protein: CASTRGTGSSGANVLTF

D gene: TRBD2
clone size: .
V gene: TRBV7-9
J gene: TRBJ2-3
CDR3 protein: CASSVAGESTDTQYF

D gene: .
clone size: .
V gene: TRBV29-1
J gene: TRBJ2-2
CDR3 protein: CSAPRGSTGELFF

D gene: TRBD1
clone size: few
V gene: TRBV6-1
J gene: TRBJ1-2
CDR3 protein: CASRGQRVYGYTF

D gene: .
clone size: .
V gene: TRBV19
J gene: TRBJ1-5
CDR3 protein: CASSIDPYSNQPQHF

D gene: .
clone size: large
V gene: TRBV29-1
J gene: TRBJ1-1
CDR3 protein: CSVVHSLNTEAFF

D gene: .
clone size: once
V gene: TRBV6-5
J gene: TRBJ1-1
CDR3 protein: CASSYSHGGNTEAFF

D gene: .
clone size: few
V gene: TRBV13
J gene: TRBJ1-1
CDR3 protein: CASRATGRMNTEAFF

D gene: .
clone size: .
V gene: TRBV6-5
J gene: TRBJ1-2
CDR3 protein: CASSETGLGGYTF

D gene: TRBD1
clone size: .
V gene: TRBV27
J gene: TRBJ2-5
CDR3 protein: CASSRAGGETQYF

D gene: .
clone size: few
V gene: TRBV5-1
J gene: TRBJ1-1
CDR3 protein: CASSLDTEAFF

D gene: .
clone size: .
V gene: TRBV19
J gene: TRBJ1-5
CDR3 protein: CASTRGGGSNQPQHF

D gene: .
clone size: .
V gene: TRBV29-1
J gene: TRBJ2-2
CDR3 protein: CSVEDRVTGELFF

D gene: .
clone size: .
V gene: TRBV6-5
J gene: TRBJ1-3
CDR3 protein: CASKVESGGNTIYF

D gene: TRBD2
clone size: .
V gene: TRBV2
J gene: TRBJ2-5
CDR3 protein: CASSEGLAGGETQYF

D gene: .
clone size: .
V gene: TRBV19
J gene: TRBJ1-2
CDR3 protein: CASSIGRANYGYTF

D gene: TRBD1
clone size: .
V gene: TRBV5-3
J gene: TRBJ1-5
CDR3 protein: CAKICQGAGNQPQHF

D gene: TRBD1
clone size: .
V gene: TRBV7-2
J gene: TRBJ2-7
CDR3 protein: CASSSGQGVGNEQYF

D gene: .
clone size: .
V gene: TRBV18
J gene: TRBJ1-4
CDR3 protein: CASTRGHLNEKLFF

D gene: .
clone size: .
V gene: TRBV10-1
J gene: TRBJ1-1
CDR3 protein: CASKKGWDTEAFF

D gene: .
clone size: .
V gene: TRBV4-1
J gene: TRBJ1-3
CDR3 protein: CASSQEQNPGNTIYF

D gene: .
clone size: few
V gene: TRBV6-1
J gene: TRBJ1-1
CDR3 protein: CASSEAGAGKAFF

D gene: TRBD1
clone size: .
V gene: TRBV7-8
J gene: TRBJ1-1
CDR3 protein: CASSFNQGERTEAFF

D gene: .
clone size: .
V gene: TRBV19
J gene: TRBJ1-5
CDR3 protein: CASSKRQEDLAHRWPQHF

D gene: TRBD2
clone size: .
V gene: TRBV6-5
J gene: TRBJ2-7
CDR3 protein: CASSALAGGLYEQYF

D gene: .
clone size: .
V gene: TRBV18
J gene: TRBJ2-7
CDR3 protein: CASSPGNSYEQYF

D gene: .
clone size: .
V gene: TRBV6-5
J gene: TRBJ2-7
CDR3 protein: CASNDGTAGSYEQYF

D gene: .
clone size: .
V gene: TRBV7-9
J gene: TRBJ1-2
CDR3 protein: CASSSLGPRGPGGYTF

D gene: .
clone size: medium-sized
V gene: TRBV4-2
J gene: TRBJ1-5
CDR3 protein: CASSQIGRVGDQPQHF

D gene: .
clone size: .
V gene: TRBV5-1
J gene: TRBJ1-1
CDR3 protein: CASSSPGGQSNTEAFF

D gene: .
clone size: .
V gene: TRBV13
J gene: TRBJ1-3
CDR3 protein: CASSSYSLGSGNTIYF

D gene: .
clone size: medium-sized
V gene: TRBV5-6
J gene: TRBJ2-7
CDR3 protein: CASSYRVSSYEQYF